The clone carrying this T cell receptor beta chain occurred once. Its antigen is undetermined. This CDR3 has 14 residues. Germline trimming cut 2 bases from V and 5 bases from J; bases unmatched to any gene: 1. CDR1 is ENHRY and CDR2 is SYGVKD in the germline V gene. This sample was included in a study of cytomegalovirus exposure and HLA in healthy donors. Study findings and constraints: Earlier analysis yielded a pattern in which most TCR beta V segments were productive about 90% or about 30% of the time. Across HLA loci, a later analysis found differing TCR association rates, with DRB1 most and HLA-C fewest. As a later analysis revealed, most CMV-associated TCR beta chains appeared HLA-restricted. It was 164 TCR beta chains that were listed as cytomegalovirus-associated.

Primers included in the PCR were 60 Vbeta and 13 Jbeta primers. Here immunoSEQ multiplex PCR was the method, and the copy in TCRdb shows in-frame clones only, minus some. The sample holds fewer than 100,000 clones, 60% to 75% seen once. Material: PBMCs. The genes are TRBV10-3 and TRBJ2-3, with TRBD2 matching 10 bases. The receptor was derived from a female donor in good health and CMV-seronegative. CDR3 in amino acids: CAISERTSGDTQYF. DNA of the CDR3: TGTGCCATCAGTGAGAGGACTAGCGGAGATACGCAGTATTTT.